These T cell receptor beta chains were read from a single sample in a study of T-cell memory formation after mild COVID-19. Each CDR3 protein is one row after TCRdb ran MiXCR on the 5' RACE reads. The table lists roughly 500,000 distinct CDR3 sequences, over 20% of them singletons, with approximately 12% in the top ten. Sample: PBMCs or a T cell subset sorted from them (not recorded which). Receptors were obtained from an adult woman who had mild COVID-19 (a few samples of this study predate the infection). Cell type and time point are not known. The conserved cysteine and the conserved F or W are not part of the CDR3 here. The order of the fields is CDR3 protein, J gene, V gene.

ASRGTGASYNEQF,TRBJ2-1,TRBV19
ASSYRGGNEQF,TRBJ2-1,TRBV6-5
AAGVGEGYEQY,TRBJ2-7,TRBV6-1
ATSRDERVQPQH,TRBJ1-5,TRBV15
ASSESGYT,TRBJ1-2,TRBV2
ASSGRVQETQY,TRBJ2-5,TRBV6-5
ASSSSRSGTDTQY,TRBJ2-3,TRBV6-5
ASTMNYGYT,TRBJ1-2,TRBV19
ASSFLAGDTGELF,TRBJ2-2,TRBV12-3/TRBV12-4
ASSRKGTGGVTQY,TRBJ2-5,TRBV25-1
ASSLARGRDRGQETQY,TRBJ2-5,TRBV7-8
ASSLRTGQEKLF,TRBJ1-4,TRBV7-2
ASGPGTTNTGELF,TRBJ2-2,TRBV12-3/TRBV12-4
ASGRGYTGELF,TRBJ2-2,TRBV6-5
DSSPGTGVGELF,TRBJ2-2,TRBV6-5
ASSEGLADTDTQY,TRBJ2-3,TRBV9
ATSRVSRGGQPQH,TRBJ1-5,TRBV15
ASSIEVPDRPYGYT,TRBJ1-2,TRBV19
ASSIARGLDPLWNEQF,TRBJ2-1,TRBV19
ASSPTRTVGETQY,TRBJ2-5,TRBV5-4
ASRIQEDYEQY,TRBJ2-7,TRBV5-1
ASRDRSSSYEQY,TRBJ2-7,TRBV5-1
ASSLGGAGAGELF,TRBJ2-2,TRBV5-4
ASRPNRVTEAF,TRBJ1-1,TRBV6-1
ASSSLLDTQY,TRBJ2-3,TRBV28
AISGGQGANYGYT,TRBJ1-2,TRBV10-3
ASSAYGVNRPQH,TRBJ1-5,TRBV2
ASSENKLDTQY,TRBJ2-3,TRBV11-3
ASSLRTSGGQETQY,TRBJ2-5,TRBV5-1
ASSQVGTGRPEAF,TRBJ1-1,TRBV4-1
ASSAWDEETQY,TRBJ2-5,TRBV12-3/TRBV12-4
SAPGTGPGEQY,TRBJ2-7,TRBV20-1
ASSAGGDYNEQF,TRBJ2-1,TRBV19
ATSDLRQNTGELF,TRBJ2-2,TRBV24-1
ASSLLTSGGAGGYNEQF,TRBJ2-1,TRBV5-1
ASSVADRVNTGELF,TRBJ2-2,TRBV7-9
SVEGGATNEKLF,TRBJ1-4,TRBV29-1
ASSLSAGLVIYEQY,TRBJ2-7,TRBV7-9
ASSQAGQGDGYT,TRBJ1-2,TRBV3-1
SARVARAIQWEQF,TRBJ2-1,TRBV20-1